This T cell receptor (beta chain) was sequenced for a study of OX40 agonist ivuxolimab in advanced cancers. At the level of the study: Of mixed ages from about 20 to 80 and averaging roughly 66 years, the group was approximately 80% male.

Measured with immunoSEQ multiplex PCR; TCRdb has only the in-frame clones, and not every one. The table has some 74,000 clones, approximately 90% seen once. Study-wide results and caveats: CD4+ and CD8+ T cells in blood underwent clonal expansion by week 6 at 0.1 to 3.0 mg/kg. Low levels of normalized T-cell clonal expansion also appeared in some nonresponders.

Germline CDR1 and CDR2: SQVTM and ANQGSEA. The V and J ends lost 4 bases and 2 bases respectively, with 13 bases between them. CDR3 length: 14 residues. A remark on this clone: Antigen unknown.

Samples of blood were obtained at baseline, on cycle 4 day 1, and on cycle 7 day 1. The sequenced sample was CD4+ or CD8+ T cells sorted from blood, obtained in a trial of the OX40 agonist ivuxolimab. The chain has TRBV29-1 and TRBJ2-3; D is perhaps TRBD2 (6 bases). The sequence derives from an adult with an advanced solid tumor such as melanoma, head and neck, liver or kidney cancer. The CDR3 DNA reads TGCAGCGTTGTGGTGGGGGGATCCACAGATACGCAGTATTTT. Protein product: CSVVVGGSTDTQYF.